This passage covers 3 T cell receptor beta chains from one sample sequenced in a study of identical twins. TCRdb called the 5' RACE reads again in MiXCR, with one record for every CDR3 protein. This sample yields around 1.7 million distinct CDR3 sequences, of which under 35% are seen a single time; approximately 0.25% belongs to the top ten. The sample comprised cord blood. The receptors derive from a newborn girl in good health.

The chain recombines TRBV20-1 with TRBJ1-2; possible D gene TRBD1, 5 bases. Trimming cost V 3 bases and J 4 bases, with 12 bases left between them. Germline CDR1 reads DFQATT; CDR2 reads SNEGSKA (reference sequence). There are 13 residues in the CDR3. The CDR3 protein is CSASPGNFYGYTF. The CDR3 nucleotides read TGCAGTGCTAGCCCAGGGAACTTCTATGGCTACACCTTC.

This clonotype has a single count. A single base separates this from a much larger clone, so it may be a read error. The J gene is TRBJ2-3, the V gene TRBV29-1; D possibly corresponds to TRBD2 (6 bases). This CDR3 spans 14 amino acids. V dropped 7 bases and J dropped 6 bases, with 20 bases sitting between them. Germline lookup yields CDR1 SQVTM and CDR2 ANQGSEA. CDR3 nucleotide sequence: TGCAGCGCTCAGCCGGGACGGGGAGGCGATACGCAGTATTTT. Its protein is CSAQPGRGGDTQYF.

V and J are TRBV7-2 and TRBJ1-2; 9 nucleotides agree with TRBD1. CDR3 length equals 14 residues. CDR1 and CDR2 from the germline V gene are SGHTA and FQGNSA. V trimming: 4 bases; J trimming: 7 bases; junction bases outside the gene matches: 7. In DNA form, the CDR3 reads TGTGCCAGCAGCTCTACAGGGGGCAAGGGTGGCTACACCTTC. Residues: CASSSTGGKGGYTF.